This T cell receptor beta chain originates from a study of CD8 T cells in Susac syndrome. After extraction with the RNeasy kit, roughly 0.5 to 1 ug of the RNA was reverse transcribed using random hexamers. Amplification of TCR beta CDR3 by immunoSEQ multiplex PCR spanned 54 Vbeta and 13 Jbeta. Each CDR3 protein gets one entry after TCRdb re-called the immunoSEQ multiplex PCR reads with MiXCR. The table includes about 200,000 distinct CDR3 sequences, about 95% detected once. Germline V gene data show CDR1 as MNHEY and CDR2 as SVGEGT. The CDR3 covers 13 residues. Between the trimmed V and J ends, which lost 2 bases and 1 base, there was a span of 5 bases. Sequencing of TCR beta was performed on blood CD8+ and CD4+ T cells. The controls were healthy donors who were matched for age and sex.

The chain links TRBV6-2 or TRBV6-3 to TRBJ1-2; no definite D call. This TCR derives from a human donor in good health. Sequencing input: CD4+ T cells from PBMCs. CDR3 loop: CASSYDFNYGYTF. The CDR3 nucleotides are TGTGCCAGCAGTTACGACTTTAACTATGGCTACACCTTC.